Following are 3 T cell receptor beta chains from one sample sequenced in a study of vaccination and CD4 T cells after COVID-19. Treatment described: roughly 10-day PBMC culture with coronavirus spike peptide pools or control peptides (ViraFEST assay). Their recognized antigens are unknown. The Oncomine TCR Beta short-read assay was what sequenced the DNA obtained from cultured CD4+ T cells. Each CDR3 protein gets one entry after TCRdb re-called the PCR reads with MiXCR. The sample has about 20,000 distinct CDR3 sequences; around two fifths are singletons. The material was CD4+ T cells from blood, cultured in vitro, obtained after SARS-CoV-2 vaccination. Every receptor here comes from a human donor who had recovered from COVID-19.

The chain links TRBV6-5 to TRBJ2-7; D assignment may be TRBD1 or TRBD2 (5 bases each). This CDR3 has 16 amino acids. Trimming left V 2 bases short and J 6 bases short, with 20 bases between. Germline V lookup: CDR1 MNHEY, CDR2 SVGAGI. This chain's CDR3 is CASSYGPGPRMVEQYF. In DNA, the CDR3 is TGTGCCAGCAGTTACGGCCCGGGACCCCGTATGGTCGAGCAGTACTTC.

This chain joins TRBV28 and TRBJ1-5; D unclear. V lost 1 base and J lost 5, with 3 bases in between. This CDR3 is 12 amino acids long. The germline CDR1 and CDR2 sequences are MDHEN and SYDVKM. CDR3 bases: TGTGCCAGCAGTTTATTGTATCAGCCCCAGCATTTT. Amino acid sequence: CASSLLYQPQHF. Variable domain in full (rest from reference TRBV28 and TRBJ1-5): DVKVTQSSRYLVKRTGEKVFLECVQDMDHENMFWYRQDPGLGLRLIYFSYDVKMKEKGDIPEGYSVSREKKERFSLILESASTNQTSMYLCASSLLYQPQHFGDGTRLSIL.

V usage is TRBV6-2 or TRBV6-3 and J usage is TRBJ2-3; the D is unclear. The CDR3 contains 13 residues. V was clipped by 5 bases and J by 4 bases, with 10 bases between them. The germline V gene has CDR1 MNHEY and CDR2 SVGEGT. DNA for the CDR3: TGTGCCAGCAGTGTCCGGCTTGCAGATACGCAGTATTTT. This encodes CASSVRLADTQYF.